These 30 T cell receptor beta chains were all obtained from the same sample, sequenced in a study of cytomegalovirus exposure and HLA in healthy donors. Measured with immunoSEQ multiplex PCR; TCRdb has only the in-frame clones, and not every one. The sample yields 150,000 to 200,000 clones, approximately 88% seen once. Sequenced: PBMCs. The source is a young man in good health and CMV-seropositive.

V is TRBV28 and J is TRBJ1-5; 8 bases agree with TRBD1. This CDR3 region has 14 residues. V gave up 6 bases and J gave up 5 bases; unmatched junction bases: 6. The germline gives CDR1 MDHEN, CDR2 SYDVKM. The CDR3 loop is CASSIGQGHQPQHF. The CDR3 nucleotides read TGTGCCAGCAGCATCGGACAGGGTCATCAGCCCCAGCATTTT.

CDR3: CASSFGTSGNNEQFF. The CDR3 nucleotides are TGTGCCAGCAGTTTCGGGACTAGCGGAAACAATGAGCAGTTCTTC. The chain links TRBV6-5 to TRBJ2-1, with TRBD2 matching over 11 bases. V shed 4 bases, J shed 5 bases, and the junction held 4 bases outside the gene matches. The CDR3 contains 15 residues. Germline assignment: CDR1 MNHEY and CDR2 SVGAGI.

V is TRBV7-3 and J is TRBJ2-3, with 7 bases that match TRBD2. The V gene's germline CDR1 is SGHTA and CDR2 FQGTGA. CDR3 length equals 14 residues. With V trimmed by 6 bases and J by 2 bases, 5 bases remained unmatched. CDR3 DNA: TGTGCCAGCAGGCGCGGGGGACCCACAGATACGCAGTATTTT. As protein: CASRRGGPTDTQYF.

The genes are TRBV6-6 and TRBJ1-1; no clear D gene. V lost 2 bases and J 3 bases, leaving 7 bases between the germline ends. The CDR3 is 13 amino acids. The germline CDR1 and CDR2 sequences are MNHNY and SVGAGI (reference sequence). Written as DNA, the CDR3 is TGTGCCAGCAGTTACCAGGAGGACACTGAAGCTTTCTTT. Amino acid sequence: CASSYQEDTEAFF.

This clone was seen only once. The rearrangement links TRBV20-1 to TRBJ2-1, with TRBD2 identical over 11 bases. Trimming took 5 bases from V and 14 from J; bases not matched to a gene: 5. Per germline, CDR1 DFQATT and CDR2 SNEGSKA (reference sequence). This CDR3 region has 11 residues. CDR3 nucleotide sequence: TGCAGTGCTCCTAGCGGGAGGCAGGAGTTCTTC. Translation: CSAPSGRQEFF.

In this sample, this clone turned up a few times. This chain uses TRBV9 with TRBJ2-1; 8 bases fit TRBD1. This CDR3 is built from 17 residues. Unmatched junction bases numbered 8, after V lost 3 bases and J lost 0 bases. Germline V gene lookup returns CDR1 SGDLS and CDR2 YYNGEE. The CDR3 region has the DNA TGTGCCAGCAGCGGAAGTAGGACAGGGTACTCCTACAATGAGCAGTTCTTC. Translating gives CASSGSRTGYSYNEQFF. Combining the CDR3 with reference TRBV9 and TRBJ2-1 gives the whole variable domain DSGVTQTPKHLITATGQRVTLRCSPRSGDLSVYWYQQSLDQGLQFLIQYYNGEERAKGNILERFSAQQFPDLHSELNLSSLELGDSALYFCASSGSRTGYSYNEQFFGPGTRLTVL.

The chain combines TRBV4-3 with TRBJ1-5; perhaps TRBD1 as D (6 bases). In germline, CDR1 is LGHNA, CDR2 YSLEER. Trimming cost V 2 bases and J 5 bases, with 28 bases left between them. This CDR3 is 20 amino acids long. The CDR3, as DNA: TGCGCCAGCAGCCAATCAACCCACCGGGACATCTTTGTGGGGTATCAGCCCCAGCATTTT. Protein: CASSQSTHRDIFVGYQPQHF.

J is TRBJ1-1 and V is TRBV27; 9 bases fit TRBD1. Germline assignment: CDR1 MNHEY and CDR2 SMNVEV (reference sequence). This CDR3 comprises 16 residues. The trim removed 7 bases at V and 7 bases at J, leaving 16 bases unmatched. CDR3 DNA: TGTGCCAGCATGCGAGGGCCCCTACAGGGGGCGGGTGAAGCTTTCTTT. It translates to CASMRGPLQGAGEAFF.

The CDR3 here is CASSLAGLGKDTQYF. CDR3 nucleotide sequence: TGTGCCAGCAGCTTAGCGGGACTGGGGAAAGATACGCAGTATTTT. This chain connects TRBV7-2 to TRBJ2-3, with a possible D match to TRBD2 (6 bases). Trimming removed 0 bases from V and 5 bases from J, with 12 bases in between. CDR1 SGHTA and CDR2 FQGNSA come from the germline V gene. The CDR3 spans 15 residues.

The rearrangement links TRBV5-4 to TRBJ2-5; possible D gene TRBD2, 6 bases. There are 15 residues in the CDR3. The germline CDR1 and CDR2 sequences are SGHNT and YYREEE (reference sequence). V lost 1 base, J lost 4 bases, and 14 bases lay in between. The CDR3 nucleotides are TGTGCCAGCAGCTTGTTTCCCGGGAGAACAGAGACCCAGTACTTC. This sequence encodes CASSLFPGRTETQYF.

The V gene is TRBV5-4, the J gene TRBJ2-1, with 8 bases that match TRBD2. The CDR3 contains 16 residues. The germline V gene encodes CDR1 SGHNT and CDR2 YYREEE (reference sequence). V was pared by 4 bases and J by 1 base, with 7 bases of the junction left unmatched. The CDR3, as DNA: TGTGCCAGCAGCAGTTCGGGCGGGAGGTCCTACAATGAGCAGTTCTTC. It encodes CASSSSGGRSYNEQFF. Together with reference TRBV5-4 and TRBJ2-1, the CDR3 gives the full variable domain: ETGVTQSPTHLIKTRGQQVTLRCSSQSGHNTVSWYQQALGQGPQFIFQYYREEENGRGNFPPRFSGLQFPNYSSELNVNALELDDSALYLCASSSSGGRSYNEQFFGPGTRLTVL.

CDR3 loop: CASSPYLGPAYEQYF. The CDR3 coding sequence is TGTGCCAGCAGCCCTTACTTGGGCCCGGCATACGAGCAGTACTTC. V and J are TRBV27 and TRBJ2-7; D remains ambiguous. Germline lookup yields CDR1 MNHEY and CDR2 SMNVEV (reference sequence). V was shortened by 6 bases and J by 4 bases, with 19 bases between the two germline ends. The CDR3 consists of 15 residues.

The CDR3 here is CASSLGGTSGHPYEQYF. DNA for the CDR3: TGTGCCAGCAGCTTAGGGGGTACTAGCGGCCATCCCTACGAGCAGTACTTC. This chain connects TRBV7-6 to TRBJ2-7; TRBD2 agrees at 8 bases. Germline CDR1 is SGHVS and CDR2 is FNYEAQ. With V trimmed by 1 base and J by 2 bases, 10 bases remained unmatched. The CDR3 spans 17 residues.

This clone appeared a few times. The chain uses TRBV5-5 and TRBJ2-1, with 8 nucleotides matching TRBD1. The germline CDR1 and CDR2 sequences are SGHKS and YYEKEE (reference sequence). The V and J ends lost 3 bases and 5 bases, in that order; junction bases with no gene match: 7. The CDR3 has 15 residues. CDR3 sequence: CASSSRGQTHNEQFF. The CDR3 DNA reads TGTGCCAGCAGCTCCAGGGGGCAAACTCACAATGAGCAGTTCTTC. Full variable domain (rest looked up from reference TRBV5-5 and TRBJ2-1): DAGVTQSPTHLIKTRGQQVTLRCSPISGHKSVSWYQQVLGQGPQFIFQYYEKEERGRGNFPDRFSARQFPNYSSELNVNALLLGDSALYLCASSSRGQTHNEQFFGPGTRLTVL.

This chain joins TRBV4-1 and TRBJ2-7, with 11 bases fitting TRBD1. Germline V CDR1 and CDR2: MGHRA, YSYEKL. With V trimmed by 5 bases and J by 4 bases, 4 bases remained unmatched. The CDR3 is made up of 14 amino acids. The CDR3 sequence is CASSSGQGGYEQYF. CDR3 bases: TGCGCCAGCAGCTCGGGACAGGGGGGGTACGAGCAGTACTTC.

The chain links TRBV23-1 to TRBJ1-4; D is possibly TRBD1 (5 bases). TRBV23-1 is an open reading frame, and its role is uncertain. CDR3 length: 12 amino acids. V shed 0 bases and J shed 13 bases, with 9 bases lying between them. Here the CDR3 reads CASSQSDGGLFF. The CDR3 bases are TGCGCCAGCAGTCAATCGGACGGGGGACTGTTTTTT.

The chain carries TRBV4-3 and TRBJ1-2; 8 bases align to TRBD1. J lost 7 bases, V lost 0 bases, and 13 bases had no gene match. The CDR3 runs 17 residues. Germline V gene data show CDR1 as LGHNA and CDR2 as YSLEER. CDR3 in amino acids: CASSQDLLGRGRGGYTF. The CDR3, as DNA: TGCGCCAGCAGCCAAGATCTTTTGGGCAGGGGGCGTGGTGGCTACACCTTC.

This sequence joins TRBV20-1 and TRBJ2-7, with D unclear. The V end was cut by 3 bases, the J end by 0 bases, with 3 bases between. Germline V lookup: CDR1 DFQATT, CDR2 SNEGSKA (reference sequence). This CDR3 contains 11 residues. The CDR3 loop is CSASGSYEQYF. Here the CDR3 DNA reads TGCAGTGCTAGCGGCTCCTACGAGCAGTACTTC.

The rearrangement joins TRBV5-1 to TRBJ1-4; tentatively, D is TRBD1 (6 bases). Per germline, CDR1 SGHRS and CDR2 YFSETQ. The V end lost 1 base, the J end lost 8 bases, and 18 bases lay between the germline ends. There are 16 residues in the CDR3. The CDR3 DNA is TGCGCCAGCAGCTTGACGGTCGGGCAGGGGCCCGAAAAACTGTTTTTT. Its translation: CASSLTVGQGPEKLFF.

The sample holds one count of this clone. For the CDR3, the DNA is TGTGCCAGCAGTTTCAAACCCCCCGACAGACAGCCCCAGCATTTT. This encodes CASSFKPPDRQPQHF. The chain uses TRBV27 and TRBJ1-5; D is possibly TRBD1 (5 bases). V was clipped by 3 bases and J by 7 bases, with 16 bases between them. Per the germline V gene, CDR1 is MNHEY and CDR2 is SMNVEV (reference sequence). The CDR3 has 15 amino acids.

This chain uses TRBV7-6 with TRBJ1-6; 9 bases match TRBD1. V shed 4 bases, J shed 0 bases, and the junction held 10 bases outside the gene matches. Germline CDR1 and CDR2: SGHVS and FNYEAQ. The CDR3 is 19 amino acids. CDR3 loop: CASSYGTGGASSYNSPLHF. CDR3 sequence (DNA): TGTGCCAGCAGCTATGGTACAGGGGGCGCGAGCTCCTATAATTCACCCCTCCACTTT. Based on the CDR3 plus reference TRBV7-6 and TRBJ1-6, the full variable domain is GAGVSQSPRYKVTKRGQDVALRCDPISGHVSLYWYRQALGQGPEFLTYFNYEAQQDKSGLPNDRFSAERPEGSISTLTIQRTEQRDSAMYRCASSYGTGGASSYNSPLHFGNGTRLTVT.

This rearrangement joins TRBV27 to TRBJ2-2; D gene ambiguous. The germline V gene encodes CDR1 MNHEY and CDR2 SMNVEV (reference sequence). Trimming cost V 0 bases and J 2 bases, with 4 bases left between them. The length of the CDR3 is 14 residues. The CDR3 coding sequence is TGTGCCAGCAGTTTATCCCTAAACACCGGGGAGCTGTTTTTT. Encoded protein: CASSLSLNTGELFF.

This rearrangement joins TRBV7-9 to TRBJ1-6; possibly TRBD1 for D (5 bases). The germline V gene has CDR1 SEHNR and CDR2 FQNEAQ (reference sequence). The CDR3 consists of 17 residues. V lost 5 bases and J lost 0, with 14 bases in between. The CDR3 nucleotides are TGTGCCAGCAGCACCAGGGTCGGTAGCTCCTATAATTCACCCCTCCACTTT. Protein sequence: CASSTRVGSSYNSPLHF. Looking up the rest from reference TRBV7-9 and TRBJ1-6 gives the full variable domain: DTGVSQNPRHKITKRGQNVTFRCDPISEHNRLYWYRQTLGQGPEFLTYFQNEAQLEKSRLLSDRFSAERPKGSFSTLEIQRTEQGDSAMYLCASSTRVGSSYNSPLHFGNGTRLTVT.

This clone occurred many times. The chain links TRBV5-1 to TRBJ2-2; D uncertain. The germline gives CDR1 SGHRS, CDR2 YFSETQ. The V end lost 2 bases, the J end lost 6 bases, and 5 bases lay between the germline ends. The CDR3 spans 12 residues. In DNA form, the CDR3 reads TGCGCCAGCAGCTTCTCTTCCGGGGAGCTGTTTTTT. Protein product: CASSFSSGELFF.

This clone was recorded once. CDR3 region: CASSPRLARDEQFF. As DNA, the CDR3 is TGTGCCAGCTCACCAAGACTAGCGCGGGATGAGCAGTTCTTC. The chain has TRBV18 and TRBJ2-1, with TRBD2 matching 8 bases. This CDR3 region has 14 residues. After removal of 2 bases from V and 8 bases from J, the junction contained 5 bases not matched to a gene. Germline loops: CDR1 KGHSH, CDR2 LQKENI.

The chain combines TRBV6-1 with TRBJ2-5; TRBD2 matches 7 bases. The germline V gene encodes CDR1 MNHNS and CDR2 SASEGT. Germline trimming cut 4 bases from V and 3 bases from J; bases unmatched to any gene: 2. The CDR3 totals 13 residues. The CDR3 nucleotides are TGTGCCAGCAGTGGGAGCGGGAAAGAGACCCAGTACTTC. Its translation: CASSGSGKETQYF.

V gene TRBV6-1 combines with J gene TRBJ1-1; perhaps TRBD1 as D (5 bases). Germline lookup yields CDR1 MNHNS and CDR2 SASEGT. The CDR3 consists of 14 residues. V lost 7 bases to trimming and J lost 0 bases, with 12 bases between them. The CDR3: CASTVGRVNTEAFF. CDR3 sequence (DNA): TGTGCCAGCACCGTCGGCAGGGTGAACACTGAAGCTTTCTTT.

CDR3 sequence (DNA): TGCAGCGTTGAAGTTGCGGGACAGCCCAGGTTCGCGAACACCGGGGAGCTGTTTTTT. Translation: CSVEVAGQPRFANTGELFF. The genes are TRBV29-1 and TRBJ2-2; TRBD1 is a possible D gene (7 bases). CDR3 length equals 19 residues. CDR1 and CDR2 (germline): SQVTM, ANQGSEA. V lost 1 base and J 0 bases, leaving 21 bases between the germline ends.

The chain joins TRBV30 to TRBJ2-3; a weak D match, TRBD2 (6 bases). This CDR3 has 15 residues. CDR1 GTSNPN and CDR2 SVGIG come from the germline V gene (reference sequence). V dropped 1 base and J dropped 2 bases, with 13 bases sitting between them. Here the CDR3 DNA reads TGTGCCTGGAGTGCCGGGACTCGCTTCACAGATACGCAGTATTTT. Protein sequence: CAWSAGTRFTDTQYF.

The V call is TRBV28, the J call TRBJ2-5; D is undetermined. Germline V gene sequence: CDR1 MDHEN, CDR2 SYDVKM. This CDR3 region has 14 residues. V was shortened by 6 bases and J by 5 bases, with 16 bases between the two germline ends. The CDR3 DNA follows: TGTGCCAGCAGCGAGGTCAACCAGAGGGAGACCCAGTACTTC. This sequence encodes CASSEVNQRETQYF.